Listed here is a single T cell receptor (beta chain). Assay: immunoSEQ multiplex PCR; the TCRdb copy retains only in-frame clones and omits some. The sample holds a few hundred thousand clones; around 90% are singletons and the top ten take approximately 2.9%. The data derive from a study of blood T cell repertoires in COVID-19. Study-wide context: Acute and convalescent COVID-19 samples came from the United States, Italy and Spain.

Those enrolled in Seattle joined during active infection and were followed longitudinally afterward. The CDR3 has 15 residues. V lost 2 bases and J lost 5; bases outside the gene matches: 3. In germline, CDR1 is SGHRS, CDR2 YFSETQ. The chain couples TRBV5-1 to TRBJ2-5; 13 bases align to TRBD2. The TCR sequence derives from a woman younger than 45 with COVID-19, enrolled during active disease. The sequenced sample consisted of peripheral blood. This chain's CDR3 is CASSLTSGRAETQYF. The CDR3, as DNA: TGCGCCAGCAGCTTAACTAGCGGGAGGGCGGAGACCCAGTACTTC. Variable domain in full (rest from reference TRBV5-1 and TRBJ2-5): KAGVTQTPRYLIKTRGQQVTLSCSPISGHRSVSWYQQTPGQGLQFLFEYFSETQRNKGNFPGRFSGRQFSNSRSEMNVSTLELGDSALYLCASSLTSGRAETQYFGPGTRLLVL.